The entry below describes one T cell receptor beta chain. The antigen it binds to is not known. Per-base qualities were not stored, and no clone one base away is much larger. This record comes from a study of Graves' ophthalmopathy and Graves' hyperthyroidism (dated by TCRdb to the late 2010s). Looking at the study overall: Hyperthyroidism was considered stable if no progression to ophthalmopathy occurred within 18 months of follow-up. To tell Graves' ophthalmopathy apart from Graves' hyperthyroidism, and to predict which patients would progress to ophthalmopathy, the study relied on TCR beta repertoire signatures. In total, some 130 blood samples were TCR-sequenced: 40 to 45 ophthalmopathy, some 72 hyperthyroidism and some 17 hyperthyroidism-to-ophthalmopathy patients. To explore V-J signatures distinguishing ophthalmopathy from hyperthyroidism, a discovery set of under 110 patients (about 44 ophthalmopathy, around 55 stable hyperthyroidism) was enrolled. An independent validation cohort was composed of 18 hyperthyroidism patients and 17 patients who later progressed from hyperthyroidism to ophthalmopathy. In roughly 6 hyperthyroidism patients, T-cell repertoires of thyroid tissue and blood were compared. Following sampling, methimazole starting at 30 mg daily was administered to hyperthyroidism patients, and high-dose intravenous methylprednisolone was administered to ophthalmopathy patients.

Counted from cysteine to phenylalanine, this CDR3 has 15 amino acids. Of the read, only the CDR3 DNA is kept; its 45 bases are in frame from base 1. The germline V gene specifies MNHEY as CDR1 and SVGAGI as CDR2. V and J lose 3 bases and 2 bases, and a span of 13 bases separates them. For repertoire sequencing, the TCR beta CDR3 regions were amplified from RNA transcripts. A first-round RT-PCR used HTBI primers with the Qiagen OneStep RT-PCR kit, followed by a second-round multiplex PCR, size selection and purification. Sequencing of the libraries was carried out on an Illumina HiSeq2000 in paired-end mode with 100 bp reads. As for the original processing: SOAPnuke was used to process the reads, removing any read that contained adapters or uncalled bases, had a mean Phred below 15, or lacked an exact match to the constant primer or identifier. High-quality paired reads were merged with COPE v1.2.5. Clonotypes were defined as unique nucleotide sequences and were aligned to IMGT TRB V, D and J references using MiTCR v1.1. The analysis was limited to V-J combinations with a frequency above 0.0001, which together covered 99.2% of the repertoires. A TCR clonal expansion and chaos score per V-J combination was defined as the ratio of F50 clonal expansion to chaos observed in the TCRdist matrix. Features were reduced by Welch's t-statistics and random forest to 10 to 15 V-J combinations, which fed a naive Bayes classifier. The Morisita-Horn index was used to measure how similar the thyroid and blood repertoires were. TCRdb took the public reads, trimmed them with fastp at Q25, ran MiXCR for clone calling and kept in-frame beta chains. One record per CDR3 amino acid sequence lists the most common genes and DNA. The V and J calls were determined by TCRdb, not by the authors. The sample yields 560,000 or so distinct CDR3 sequences; less than 40% were counted once. 3.5% to 4.5% of the sample belongs to the ten largest clones.

Here is what the overall study found, with its caveats: Sample size was not statistically predetermined, and group allocation was not concealed from the investigators. Most of the expanded thyroid clonotypes with a frequency above 0.001 were also detected in blood, and it was suggested that the thyroid immune response may be reflected by blood repertoires. In validation, the model predicted ophthalmopathy progression with 55% to 71% sensitivity and about 73% specificity; eleven to twelve predicted patients were CT-confirmed with GO in a median of 6.5 months. In cross-validation, the 13-signature model distinguished ophthalmopathy from stable hyperthyroidism with about 90% sensitivity and around 81% specificity, and in the test set the corresponding values were roughly 80% and 76%.

Hyperthyroidism patients were newly diagnosed, were aged 18 to 65 years, and had a disease duration under 2 months. Patients were excluded if they had other autoimmune diseases, uncontrolled infections, pregnancy or lactation. Diagnosis relied on clinical symptoms, serum thyroxine, TRAb, thyroid ultrasound and orbital computed tomography. Trizol reagent was used to extract the total RNA, and its quality was then checked on an Agilent 2100 Bioanalyzer. Sequenced material: peripheral blood or thyroid tissue (not recorded which). The origin of this receptor is an adult man with Graves' hyperthyroidism. In this chain, TRBV6-5 is recombined with TRBJ1-1, with a tentative D gene TRBD1 over 6 matching bases. At the DNA level, the sequence is TGTGCCAGCAGTTATGAGACAGGACTCAACACTGAAGCTTTCTTT. This sequence encodes CASSYETGLNTEAFF.